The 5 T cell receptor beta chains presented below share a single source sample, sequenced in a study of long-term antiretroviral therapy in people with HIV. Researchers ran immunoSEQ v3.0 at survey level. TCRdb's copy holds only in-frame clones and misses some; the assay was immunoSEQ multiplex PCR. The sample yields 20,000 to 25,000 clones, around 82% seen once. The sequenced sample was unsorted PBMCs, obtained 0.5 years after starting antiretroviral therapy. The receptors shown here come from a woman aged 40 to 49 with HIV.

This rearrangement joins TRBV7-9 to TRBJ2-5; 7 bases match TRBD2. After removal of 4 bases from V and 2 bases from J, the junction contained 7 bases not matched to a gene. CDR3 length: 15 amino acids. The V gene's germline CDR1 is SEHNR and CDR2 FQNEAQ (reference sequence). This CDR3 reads CASSSERGWQETQYF. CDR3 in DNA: TGTGCCAGCAGCTCTGAGCGGGGCTGGCAAGAGACCCAGTACTTC.

CDR3 sequence reads: CASGLPFDYGYTF. CDR3 sequence (DNA): TGTGCCAGCGGTCTCCCTTTTGACTATGGCTACACCTTC. V gene TRBV28 combines with J gene TRBJ1-2; D unclear. The germline CDR1 and CDR2 sequences are MDHEN and SYDVKM. This CDR3 comprises 13 residues. V shed 8 bases and J shed 3 bases, with 13 bases lying between them.

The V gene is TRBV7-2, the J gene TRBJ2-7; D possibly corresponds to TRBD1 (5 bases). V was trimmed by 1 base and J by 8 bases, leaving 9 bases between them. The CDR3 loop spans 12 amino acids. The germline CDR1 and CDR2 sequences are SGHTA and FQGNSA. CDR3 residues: CASSLGQLQQYF. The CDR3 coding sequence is TGTGCCAGCAGCTTAGGACAGCTCCAGCAGTACTTC.

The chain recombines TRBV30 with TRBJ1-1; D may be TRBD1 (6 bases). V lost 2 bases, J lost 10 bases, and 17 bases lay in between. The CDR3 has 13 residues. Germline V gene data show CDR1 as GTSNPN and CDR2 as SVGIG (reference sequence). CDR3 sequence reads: CAWSTTRGGGAFF. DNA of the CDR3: TGTGCCTGGAGTACCACGCGGGGGGGCGGAGCTTTCTTT.

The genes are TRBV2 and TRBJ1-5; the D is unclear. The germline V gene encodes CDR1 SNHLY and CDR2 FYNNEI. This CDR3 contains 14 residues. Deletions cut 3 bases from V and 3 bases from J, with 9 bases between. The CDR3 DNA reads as TGTGCCAGCAGTGACGCCCCCTTCAATCAGCCCCAGCATTTT. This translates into CASSDAPFNQPQHF.